The text below deals with one TCR beta chain. Its target is not known. Clones were sequenced by immunoSEQ multiplex PCR, and TCRdb holds only the in-frame ones, with some missing. The sample consists of around 2.3 million clones, 90% to 97% of them appearing once. This sample was included in a study of shared clonotypes between healthy human individuals. The study's findings and limits: Clonotypes not shared had lower generation probabilities than those common to all four donors. Naive CD4 clonotypes were shared across a handful of donors at about 5.2%.

CDR3 size: 15 residues. J was trimmed by 3 bases and V by 5 bases; bases with no gene match: 5. Sequenced sample: naive CD4+ T cells sorted from blood. The subset: CD45RA+ positively selected. The gene calls are TRBV6-7 and TRBJ2-5; TRBD2 aligns across 11 bases. TRBV6-7 is classed as an ORF, of uncertain function. This receptor was obtained from a man aged 18-30 years in good health. The CDR3 DNA is TGTGCCAGCAGTCCCCGACTAGCGGGAAAAGAGACCCAGTACTTC. This sequence encodes CASSPRLAGKETQYF.